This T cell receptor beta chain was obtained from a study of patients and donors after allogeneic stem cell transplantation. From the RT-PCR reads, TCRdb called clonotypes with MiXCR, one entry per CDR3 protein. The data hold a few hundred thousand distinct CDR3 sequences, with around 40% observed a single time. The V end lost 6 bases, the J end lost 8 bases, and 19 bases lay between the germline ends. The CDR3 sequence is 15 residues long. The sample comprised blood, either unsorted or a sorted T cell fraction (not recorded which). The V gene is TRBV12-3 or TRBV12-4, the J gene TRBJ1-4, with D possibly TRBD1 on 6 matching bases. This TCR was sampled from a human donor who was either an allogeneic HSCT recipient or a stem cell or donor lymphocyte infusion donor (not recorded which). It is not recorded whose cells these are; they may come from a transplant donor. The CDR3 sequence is CASSLSGGLGEKLFF. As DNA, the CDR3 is TGTGCCAGCAGCTTATCCGGGGGGCTGGGGGAAAAACTGTTTTTT.